This T cell receptor beta chain was identified in a study of CD8+CD57+ T cells in acquired aplastic anemia. Germline assignment: CDR1 SGHRS and CDR2 YFSETQ. The ends were cut back, 4 bases at V and 0 bases at J, with 13 bases in the middle. The CDR3 loop spans 16 amino acids. TCR beta VDJ and CDR3 profiles were obtained from a genomic DNA template. TCRdb re-called the reads with MiXCR, one entry per CDR3 protein. The sample lists approximately 190,000 distinct CDR3 sequences; under 55% were seen once. Sequenced patients had shown CD8+CD57+ cell expansion by flow cytometry. The blood sampling took place in patients who had so far received no therapy.

The sample consisted of sorted CD4+, CD8+, or CD8+CD57+ T cells (not recorded which) from PBMCs. The V call is TRBV5-1, the J call TRBJ1-4; D is possibly TRBD1 (6 bases). This receptor was obtained from a human donor with aplastic anemia. The CDR3 loop is CASSPAGQTTNEKLFF. CDR3 sequence (DNA): TGCGCCAGCAGCCCGGCCGGACAGACAACTAATGAAAAACTGTTTTTT.